A selection of T cell receptor beta chains follows, all from one sample in a study of cytomegalovirus exposure and HLA in healthy donors. Profiled with immunoSEQ multiplex PCR; TCRdb holds only in-frame clones, not every one. The sample comprises around 150,000 clones, roughly 80% of which are singletons, and around 3.1% rests with the top ten. Sequences were obtained from PBMCs. The source of these receptors is a man aged 35-49 years in good health and CMV-seronegative. The CDR3 runs from the conserved cysteine through the conserved F or W. A D gene is named only where the DNA matches it firmly. Some rows mark clone size as missing; the rest say once, few, many or name a class of expanded clone.

v_call	clone_size	j_call	d_call	cdr3_nt	cdr3_aa
TRBV27	NA	TRBJ2-3	NA	TGTGCCAGCAGCCGACAAGTTAGCACAGATACGCAGTATTTT	CASSRQVSTDTQYF
TRBV5-1	NA	TRBJ2-7	NA	TGCGCCAGCAGCTTGGCCGAGCGGAGACCCTACGAGCAGTACTTC	CASSLAERRPYEQYF
TRBV5-1	NA	TRBJ1-2	TRBD1	TGCGCCAGCAGCTCTCTGCCAGGGGCAGGGGGCCCCCCTAACTATGGCTACACCTTC	CASSSLPGAGGPPNYGYTF
TRBV29-1	NA	TRBJ2-1	NA	TGCAGCGCCATCAAGGAGTCCTACAATGAGCAGTTCTTC	CSAIKESYNEQFF
TRBV10-3	NA	TRBJ2-7	NA	TGTGCCATCAGTGAGCAAAGGGAGTCCTACGAGCAGTACTTC	CAISEQRESYEQYF
TRBV6-1	NA	TRBJ1-1	TRBD1	TGTGCCAGCAGTTGGACAGGGCCTGATGAAGCTTTCTTT	CASSWTGPDEAFF
TRBV30	NA	TRBJ2-7	TRBD1	TGTGCCTGGAGTCCCGGGACAGTCGACGAGCAGTACTTC	CAWSPGTVDEQYF
TRBV11-2	few	TRBJ2-3	NA	TGTGCCAGCAGCGCCGCCGGAGACACAGATACGCAGTATTTT	CASSAAGDTDTQYF
TRBV6-5	NA	TRBJ1-2	TRBD1	TGTGCCAGCAGGAGACAGGGGGCGGGATATGGCTACACCTTC	CASRRQGAGYGYTF
TRBV4-1	few	TRBJ2-5	TRBD1	TGCGCCAGCAGCCATGCCGGGACAGTCCAAGAGACCCAGTACTTC	CASSHAGTVQETQYF
TRBV30	NA	TRBJ1-4	NA	TGTGCCTGGCGGGGGGGATCAGGCGAAAAACTGTTTTTT	CAWRGGSGEKLFF
TRBV5-8	NA	TRBJ1-1	NA	TGTGCCAGCAGCTTGCTTGCAGGGATGGTCACTGAAGCTTTCTTT	CASSLLAGMVTEAFF
TRBV6-5	once	TRBJ2-7	NA	TGTGCCAGCAGTTACTCGGTTCGGAGGGGCGAGCAGTACTTC	CASSYSVRRGEQYF
TRBV5-6	NA	TRBJ1-1	NA	TGTGCCAGCAGCTTGCCTCCACGGGCTGAAGCTTTCTTT	CASSLPPRAEAFF
TRBV19	NA	TRBJ1-5	TRBD1	TGTGCCAGTAGCCCCGGACAGGGTGGTCAGCCCCAGCATTTT	CASSPGQGGQPQHF
TRBV19	NA	TRBJ2-7	TRBD2	TGTGCCAGTAGTATATCGCCTAGCGGGTTCTACGAGCAGTACTTC	CASSISPSGFYEQYF
TRBV7-9	once	TRBJ1-6	NA	TGTGCCAGCAGCTTACACACCACCTATAATTCACCCCTCCACTTT	CASSLHTTYNSPLHF
TRBV5-1	NA	TRBJ2-7	TRBD2	TGCGCCAGCAGCTTGAGCGAGCAGGGCGGGGGTCGCGAGCAGTACTTC	CASSLSEQGGGREQYF
TRBV6-1	NA	TRBJ2-3	TRBD2	TGTGCCAGCAGTGAAGCCATAGCGGGGCCAGATACGCAGTATTTT	CASSEAIAGPDTQYF
TRBV20-1	NA	TRBJ1-2	NA	TGCAGTGCGATCATAGATGAGGGCTACACCTTC	CSAIIDEGYTF
TRBV9	NA	TRBJ1-5	NA	TGTGCCAGCAGCGTAGGCCCGGGTAATCAGCCCCAGCATTTT	CASSVGPGNQPQHF
TRBV13	NA	TRBJ2-1	TRBD2	TGTGCCAGCAGCGGATCCGGGACTAGCGGGGTGCAGTTCTTC	CASSGSGTSGVQFF
TRBV29-1	once	TRBJ2-3	NA	TGCAGCGTTGAAGGTCCGCAGACAGATACGCAGTATTTT	CSVEGPQTDTQYF
TRBV7-2	NA	TRBJ1-1	NA	TGTGCCAGCAGTCAACAGGGTGGCACTGAAGCTTTCTTT	CASSQQGGTEAFF
TRBV5-1	NA	TRBJ1-1	TRBD1	TGCGCCAGCAGCTGGGGACAGTTGAACACTGAAGCTTTCTTT	CASSWGQLNTEAFF
TRBV10-3	once	TRBJ2-3	TRBD1	TGTGCCATCAGGAACAGGGGAGAGGGCACAGATACGCAGTATTTT	CAIRNRGEGTDTQYF
TRBV7-6	NA	TRBJ1-2	NA	TGTGCCAGCAGCTTAGGGGGCCGTGGCTACACCTTC	CASSLGGRGYTF
TRBV18	once	TRBJ1-2	NA	TGTGCCAGCTCACCACCTTCAGGGGCGTCTTACACCTTC	CASSPPSGASYTF
TRBV5-1	NA	TRBJ2-7	TRBD2	TGCGCCAGCAGCGGACCTAGCGGGAGCTACGAGCAGTACTTC	CASSGPSGSYEQYF
TRBV4-3	NA	TRBJ2-1	NA	TGCGCCAGCAGCCTTCTGGGGGCCTATGAGCAGTTCTTC	CASSLLGAYEQFF
TRBV14	few	TRBJ2-1	TRBD2	TGTGCCAGCAGCCATGGGACTAGCGGGTACAATGAGCAGTTCTTC	CASSHGTSGYNEQFF
TRBV4-3	NA	TRBJ2-3	NA	TGCGCCAGCAGCCAAGATCACGGGGTAACGGATACGCAGTATTTT	CASSQDHGVTDTQYF
TRBV19	NA	TRBJ1-1	NA	TGTGCCAGTAGTATAGGGCCCCATCGGAACACTGAAGCTTTCTTT	CASSIGPHRNTEAFF
TRBV10-3	once	TRBJ2-2	NA	TGTGCCATCAGTGAGTCGAATAGCGGCGTGTTCACCGGGGAGCTGTTTTTT	CAISESNSGVFTGELFF
TRBV12-5	NA	TRBJ1-5	NA	TGTGCTAGTGGTTTGGGCGGGGATCAGCCCCAGCATTTT	CASGLGGDQPQHF
TRBV29-1	NA	TRBJ2-1	NA	TGCAGCGTTGAGGCGGGGATTTACAATGAGCAGTTCTTC	CSVEAGIYNEQFF
TRBV11-3	NA	TRBJ1-6	NA	TGTGCCAGCAGCCCTCGTACGGCGGGCCTGTCACCCCTCCACTTT	CASSPRTAGLSPLHF
TRBV21-1	once	TRBJ2-5	NA	TGTGCCAGCAGGACATTGGTGAAACTAGCGGGAGTAACAAGGGAGACCCAGTACTTC	CASRTLVKLAGVTRETQYF
TRBV15	NA	TRBJ1-1	NA	TGTGCCACCAGCAGTTCGCGGGGGGGGAACACTGAAGCTTTCTTT	CATSSSRGGNTEAFF
TRBV6-1	NA	TRBJ2-2	NA	TGTGCCAGCAGTGTGGGCGGGCGGAAGAACACCGGGGAGCTGTTTTTT	CASSVGGRKNTGELFF
TRBV18	once	TRBJ2-3	NA	TGTGCCAGCTCACCAGCGAATACGCAGTATTTT	CASSPANTQYF
TRBV5-4	NA	TRBJ2-5	NA	TGTGCCAGCAGCCGACCCATGGAGGTAGAGACCCAGTACTTC	CASSRPMEVETQYF
TRBV19	NA	TRBJ2-5	NA	TGTGCCAGTAGTATCCCCCCTGGAGGAAAATACCAAGAGACCCAGTACTTC	CASSIPPGGKYQETQYF
TRBV6-5	few	TRBJ1-5	NA	TGTGCCAGCAGCAGGGGCGTCAATCAGCCCCAGCATTTT	CASSRGVNQPQHF
TRBV4-1	NA	TRBJ1-1	NA	TGCGCCAGCAGCCAAGGTTTAGTAACCCTCAACACTGAAGCTTTCTTT	CASSQGLVTLNTEAFF
TRBV11-3	few	TRBJ2-2	TRBD2	TGTGCCAGCAGCTCAGCGGGGGGGGGCACCGGGGAGCTGTTTTTT	CASSSAGGGTGELFF
TRBV5-1	few	TRBJ2-5	NA	TGCGCCAGCAGCTTGGTCGAGAAACAAGAGACCCAGTACTTC	CASSLVEKQETQYF
TRBV6-1	NA	TRBJ1-2	NA	TGTGCCAGCAGCGAAGTTGGGGGCTCGGGCGGCTACACCTTC	CASSEVGGSGGYTF
TRBV11-2	few	TRBJ2-3	TRBD2	TGTGCCAGCAGCATAACCGGGACTAGGTTGGATACGCAGTATTTT	CASSITGTRLDTQYF
TRBV23-1	NA	TRBJ2-5	NA	TGCGCCAGCAGTCAACCGAGTTTCGGCAGGGGTTGCGAGACCCAGTACTTC	CASSQPSFGRGCETQYF
TRBV19	NA	TRBJ1-1	NA	TGTGCCAGTAGTTCAACGGGTCCTACCCCAAACACTGAAGCTTTCTTT	CASSSTGPTPNTEAFF
TRBV7-3	NA	TRBJ2-1	TRBD2	TGTGCCAGCAGCTCGTGGGGGGGGACTAGCGGGAGTTATGAGCAGTTCTTC	CASSSWGGTSGSYEQFF
TRBV29-1	NA	TRBJ2-4	TRBD2	TGCAGCAGCTGGACTAGCGGACAAAACATTCAGTACTTC	CSSWTSGQNIQYF
TRBV4-1	NA	TRBJ2-3	TRBD2	TGCGCCAGCAGCCAAGCGACTAGCGGGAGGTCAGATACGCAGTATTTT	CASSQATSGRSDTQYF
TRBV7-9	NA	TRBJ1-4	TRBD1	TGTGCCAGCAGCTTACCGACCGGGACAGGGGGAGATGAGAAACTGTTTTTT	CASSLPTGTGGDEKLFF
TRBV11-3	NA	TRBJ2-5	NA	TGTGCCAGCAGCTTACGGGATCGGGAGACCCAGTACTTC	CASSLRDRETQYF
TRBV11-3	NA	TRBJ1-2	TRBD1	TGTGCCAGCAGTCCCGGGACAGTCAACTATGGCTACACCTTC	CASSPGTVNYGYTF